What follows are 11 T cell receptor beta chains derived from one specimen sequenced in a study of shared clonotypes between healthy human individuals. Assay: immunoSEQ multiplex PCR; the TCRdb copy retains only in-frame clones and omits some. The sample has some 470,000 clones; 76% are singletons. Input material: PBMCs. The receptor source for this set is a woman aged 40 to 50 in good health. Some clones in this sample may be carry-over from other donors' samples.

A note on this clone: A much larger clone lies a single base off, so this may be a read error. CDR3 nucleotides: TGTGCCTGGAGTCACAGGGACGGGGGCACTGAAGCTTTCTTT. It codes for CAWSHRDGGTEAFF. The chain couples TRBV30 to TRBJ1-1, with a possible D match to TRBD1 (6 bases). Germline-derived CDR1 and CDR2 are GTSNPN and SVGIG (reference sequence). The V end lost 2 bases, the J end lost 4 bases, and 14 bases lay between the germline ends. This CDR3 has 14 residues.

The chain recombines TRBV18 with TRBJ2-7, with 10 bases lining up with TRBD2. Per the germline V gene, CDR1 is KGHSH and CDR2 is LQKENI. The V and J ends lost 3 bases and 3 bases, in that order; junction bases with no gene match: 5. This CDR3 contains 15 residues. Here the CDR3 DNA reads TGTGCCAGCTCACCCGGGACTAGCGAAGGCTACGAGCAGTACTTC. It specifies CASSPGTSEGYEQYF.

This clone was recorded a few times. This rearrangement joins TRBV7-2 to TRBJ1-2; no clear D gene. The germline gives CDR1 SGHTA, CDR2 FQGNSA. Trimming cost V 0 bases and J 1 base, with 6 bases left between them. There are 14 residues in the CDR3. The CDR3 spells CASSLARDNYGYTF. The DNA for the CDR3 is TGTGCCAGCAGCTTAGCGAGGGATAACTATGGCTACACCTTC.

The chain recombines TRBV18 with TRBJ2-7; 10 positions agree with TRBD1. Losses at the gene ends were 3 bases for V and 4 bases for J; bases not matched to a gene: 6. The CDR3 has 15 residues. Looked up from germline, CDR1 is KGHSH and CDR2 is LQKENI. The DNA of the CDR3 is TGTGCCAGCTCACCCGACAGGGGGCTTAATTACGAGCAGTACTTC. Its translation: CASSPDRGLNYEQYF.

CDR3 nucleotide sequence: TGTGCCAGCAGCCCGGGGACCCGTAATGGGGAGCAGTACTTC. Translation: CASSPGTRNGEQYF. The chain is built from TRBV7-6 and TRBJ2-7; D possibly matches TRBD1 or TRBD2 (5 bases each). The CDR3 totals 14 residues. Germline CDR1 reads SGHVS; CDR2 reads FNYEAQ. Trimming cost V 5 bases and J 7 bases, with 18 bases left between them.

Remarks on this clone: Just one base apart from a much larger clone, this may be a read error. The chain uses TRBV29-1 and TRBJ2-2, with D possibly TRBD2 on 7 matching bases. The germline CDR1 and CDR2 sequences are SQVTM and ANQGSEA. The CDR3 contains 14 residues. The CDR3 here is CSAGRGGDTGEPFF. The CDR3 DNA reads as TGCAGCGCTGGGCGGGGAGGGGACACCGGGGAGCCGTTTTTT.

The J gene is TRBJ1-4, the V gene TRBV4-1, with D perhaps matching TRBD1 (6 bases). The CDR3 runs to 17 residues. V dropped 4 bases and J dropped 0 bases, with 15 bases sitting between them. Per germline, CDR1 MGHRA and CDR2 YSYEKL. The CDR3 is CASSPEGGRSTNEKLFF. CDR3 sequence (DNA): TGCGCCAGCAGCCCAGAAGGGGGGCGATCAACTAATGAAAAACTGTTTTTT.

This clone appeared many times. Here the CDR3 reads CASSSGEYGYTF. The CDR3 DNA reads TGTGCCAGCAGTTCGGGGGAGTATGGCTACACCTTC. The rearrangement links TRBV28 to TRBJ1-2, with D possibly being TRBD1 (5 bases). Trimming removed 4 bases from V and 5 bases from J, with 8 bases in between. The CDR3 contains 12 residues. Germline CDR1 MDHEN, CDR2 SYDVKM.

This clone appeared a single time. V and J are TRBV29-1 and TRBJ2-1; D call uncertain. Deletions cut 4 bases from V and 2 bases from J, with 18 bases between. The germline V gene encodes CDR1 SQVTM and CDR2 ANQGSEA. The CDR3 runs to 16 residues. The DNA for the CDR3 is TGCAGCGTTGGGGCCCTACTCCCTTTCCCCTACAATGAGCAGTTCTTC. As protein: CSVGALLPFPYNEQFF.

This rearrangement joins TRBV15 to TRBJ1-1; D is perhaps TRBD1 (5 bases). The CDR3 sequence is 15 residues long. V gave up 7 bases and J gave up 3 bases, with 18 bases separating them. Per germline, CDR1 LNHNV and CDR2 YYDKDF (reference sequence). This CDR3 is CATTRTQGSDTEAFF. The CDR3 DNA reads as TGTGCCACCACAAGAACCCAGGGAAGTGACACTGAAGCTTTCTTT.

The rearrangement joins TRBV7-2 to TRBJ2-2; 9 bases line up with TRBD2. The V and J ends lost 3 bases and 6 bases, in that order; junction bases with no gene match: 5. This CDR3 is built from 15 residues. CDR1 SGHTA and CDR2 FQGNSA come from the germline V gene. CDR3 amino acids: CASSFASGTPGELFF. In nucleotides, the CDR3 is TGTGCCAGCAGCTTTGCTAGCGGGACCCCCGGGGAGCTGTTTTTT. The whole variable domain, filled in from reference TRBV7-2 and TRBJ2-2, reads GAGVSQSPSNKVTEKGKDVELRCDPISGHTALYWYRQSLGQGLEFLIYFQGNSAPDKSGLPSDRFSAERTGGSVSTLTIQRTQQEDSAVYLCASSFASGTPGELFFGEGSRLTVL.